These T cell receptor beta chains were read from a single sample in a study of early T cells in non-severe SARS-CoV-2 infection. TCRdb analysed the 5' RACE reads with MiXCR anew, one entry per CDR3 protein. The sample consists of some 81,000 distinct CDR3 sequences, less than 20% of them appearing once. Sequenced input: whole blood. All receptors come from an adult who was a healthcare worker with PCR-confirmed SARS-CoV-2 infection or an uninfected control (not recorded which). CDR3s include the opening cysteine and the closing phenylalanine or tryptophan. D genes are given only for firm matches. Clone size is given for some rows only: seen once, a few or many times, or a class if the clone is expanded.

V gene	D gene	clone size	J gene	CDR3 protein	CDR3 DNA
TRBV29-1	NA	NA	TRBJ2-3	CSVSGPLSTDTQYF	TGCAGCGTCTCCGGGCCACTCTCCACAGATACGCAGTATTTT
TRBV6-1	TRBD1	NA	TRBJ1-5	CASSVARDRSHSNQPQHF	TGTGCCAGCAGTGTTGCCCGGGACAGATCTCACAGCAATCAGCCCCAGCATTTT
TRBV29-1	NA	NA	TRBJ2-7	CSVFNYEQYF	TGCAGCGTTTTCAACTACGAGCAGTACTTC
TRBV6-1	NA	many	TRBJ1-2	CASSGGLTYGYTF	TGTGCCAGCAGTGGAGGGCTTACCTATGGCTACACCTTC
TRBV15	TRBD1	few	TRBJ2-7	CATSNRDRSSYEQYF	TGTGCCACCAGCAACCGGGACAGATCCTCCTACGAGCAGTACTTC
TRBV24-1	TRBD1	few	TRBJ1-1	CATREQGKETEAFF	TGTGCCACCAGAGAACAGGGGAAGGAAACTGAAGCTTTCTTT
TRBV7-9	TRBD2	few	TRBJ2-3	CASTQQTSGSTDTQYF	TGTGCCAGCACCCAACAGACTAGCGGTTCCACAGATACGCAGTATTTT
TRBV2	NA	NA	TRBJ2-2	CASNLERVTGELFF	TGTGCCAGCAATTTAGAACGGGTTACCGGGGAGCTGTTTTTT
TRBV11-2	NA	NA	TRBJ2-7	CASSRVAQKSSYEQYF	TGTGCCAGCAGCCGCGTGGCACAGAAAAGCTCCTACGAGCAGTACTTC
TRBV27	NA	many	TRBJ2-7	CASSFLGYEQYF	TGTGCCAGCAGTTTTCTCGGTTACGAGCAGTACTTC
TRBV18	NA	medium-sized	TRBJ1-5	CASSPGSPVPQHF	TGTGCCAGCTCACCAGGCAGCCCAGTGCCCCAGCATTTT
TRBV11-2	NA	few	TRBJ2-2	CASTLGGKNTGELFF	TGTGCCAGCACCCTTGGAGGGAAGAACACCGGGGAGCTGTTTTTT
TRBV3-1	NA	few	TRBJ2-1	CASSPYDNEQFF	TGTGCCAGCAGCCCCTATGACAATGAGCAGTTCTTC
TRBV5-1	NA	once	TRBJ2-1	CASSLEGVYEQFF	TGCGCCAGCAGCTTGGAAGGGGTCTACGAGCAGTTCTTC
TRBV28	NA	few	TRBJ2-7	CASSSFLDEQYF	TGTGCCAGCAGTTCCTTTCTTGACGAGCAGTACTTC
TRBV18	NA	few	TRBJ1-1	CASSPVKNTEAFF	TGTGCCAGCTCGCCCGTCAAGAACACTGAAGCTTTCTTT
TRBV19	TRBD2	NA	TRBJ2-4	CASSTDRAGDLNIQYF	TGTGCCAGTAGTACCGACCGCGCGGGGGACCTAAACATTCAGTACTTC
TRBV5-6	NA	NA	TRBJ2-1	CASSSNWASYNEQFF	TGTGCCAGCAGCTCGAATTGGGCTTCCTACAATGAGCAGTTCTTC
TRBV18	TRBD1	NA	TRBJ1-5	CASSPRDSRDQPQHF	TGTGCCAGCTCACCACGGGACAGTAGAGATCAGCCCCAGCATTTT
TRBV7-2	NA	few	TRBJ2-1	CASSREIRQFF	TGTGCCAGCAGCCGGGAGATTCGGCAGTTCTTC
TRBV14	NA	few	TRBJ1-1	CASSQAAGQVTEAFF	TGTGCCAGCAGCCAAGCGGCGGGGCAGGTCACTGAAGCTTTCTTT
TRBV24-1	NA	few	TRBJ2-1	CATSDLSGSSYNEQFF	TGTGCCACCAGTGATTTGTCGGGTAGCTCCTACAATGAGCAGTTCTTC
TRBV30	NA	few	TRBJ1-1	CAWSEGSMNTEAFF	TGTGCCTGGAGTGAGGGAAGCATGAACACTGAAGCTTTCTTT
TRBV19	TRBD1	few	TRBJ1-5	CAGSTGTGRNQPQHF	TGTGCCGGCTCGACCGGGACAGGGCGCAATCAGCCCCAGCATTTT
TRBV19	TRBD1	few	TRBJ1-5	CACTGDRVRPQHF	TGTGCCTGCACTGGGGACAGGGTGAGGCCCCAGCATTTT
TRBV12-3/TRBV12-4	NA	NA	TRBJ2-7	CASSRDTPYEQYF	TGTGCCAGCAGCCGGGACACCCCCTACGAGCAGTACTTC
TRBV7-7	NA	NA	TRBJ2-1	CASSRVEFSGVYNEQFF	TGTGCTAGCAGCCGCGTTGAGTTCAGCGGAGTCTACAATGAGCAGTTCTTC
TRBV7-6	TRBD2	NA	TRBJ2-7	CASSSQGSGGATVYEQYF	TGTGCCAGCAGCTCCCAAGGAAGCGGGGGCGCCACCGTCTACGAGCAGTACTTC
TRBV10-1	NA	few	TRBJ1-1	CASSGRLNTEAFF	TGCGCCAGCAGTGGCCGGTTGAACACTGAAGCTTTCTTT
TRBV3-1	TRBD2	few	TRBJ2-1	CASSQDVALAGQEQFF	TGTGCCAGCAGCCAAGATGTCGCGCTAGCGGGACAAGAGCAGTTCTTC
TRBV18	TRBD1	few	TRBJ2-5	CASSLGQGQETQYF	TGTGCCAGCTCACTGGGACAGGGCCAAGAGACCCAGTACTTC
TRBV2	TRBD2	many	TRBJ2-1	CAAAPGTSGFEQFF	TGTGCCGCCGCCCCCGGGACTAGCGGGTTTGAGCAGTTCTTC
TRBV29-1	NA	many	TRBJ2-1	CSVDTASSYNEQFF	TGCAGCGTTGACACAGCGAGCTCCTACAATGAGCAGTTCTTC
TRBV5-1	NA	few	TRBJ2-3	CASSSPGTDTQYF	TGCGCCAGCAGCTCGCCTGGGACAGATACGCAGTATTTT
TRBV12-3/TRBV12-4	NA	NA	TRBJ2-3	CASSFRFLGNTQYF	TGTGCCAGCAGTTTTCGTTTTTTAGGTAATACGCAGTATTTT
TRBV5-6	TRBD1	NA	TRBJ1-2	CASSRDRANYGYTF	TGTGCCAGCAGCCGGGACAGGGCGAACTATGGCTACACCTTC
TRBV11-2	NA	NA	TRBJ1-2	CASSLGRASSYGYTF	TGTGCCAGCAGCTTGGGCAGGGCGTCTTCCTATGGCTACACCTTC
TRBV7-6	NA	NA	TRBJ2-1	CASSRTGLEQFF	TGTGCCAGCAGCCGAACAGGGTTGGAGCAGTTCTTC
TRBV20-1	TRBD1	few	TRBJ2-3	CSASDRGLGTDTQYF	TGCAGTGCTTCTGATAGGGGGCTCGGGACAGATACGCAGTATTTT
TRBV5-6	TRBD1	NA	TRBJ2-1	CASISEGAEYNERFF	TGTGCCAGCATCTCTGAGGGGGCAGAGTACAATGAGCGGTTCTTC
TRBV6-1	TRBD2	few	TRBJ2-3	CASSVTSGDGDTQYF	TGTGCCAGCAGTGTGACTAGCGGGGACGGAGATACGCAGTATTTT
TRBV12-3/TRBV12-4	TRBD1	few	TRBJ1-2	CASSWAGGYGYTF	TGTGCCAGCAGTTGGGCAGGGGGCTATGGCTACACCTTC
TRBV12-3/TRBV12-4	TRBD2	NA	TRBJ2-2	CASSLSGRADGELFF	TGTGCCAGCAGTTTAAGCGGGAGGGCCGACGGGGAGCTGTTTTTT
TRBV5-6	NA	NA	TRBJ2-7	CASSLLGERLSYEQYF	TGTGCCAGCAGCCTGCTCGGGGAGCGGCTATCCTACGAGCAGTACTTC
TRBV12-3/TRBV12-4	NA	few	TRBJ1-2	CASSMGTDYGYTF	TGTGCCAGCAGTATGGGGACTGACTATGGCTACACCTTC
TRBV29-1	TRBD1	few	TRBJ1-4	CSVTSTGDRLFF	TGCAGCGTCACCTCAACAGGGGATCGGCTGTTTTTT
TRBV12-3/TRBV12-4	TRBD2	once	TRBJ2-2	CASSAGGPNTGELFF	TGTGCCAGCAGCGCGGGGGGGCCGAACACCGGGGAGCTGTTTTTT
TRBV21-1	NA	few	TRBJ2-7	CASSSRENCYEQYF	TGTGCCAGCAGCAGCCGGGAGAACTGCTACGAGCAGTACTTC
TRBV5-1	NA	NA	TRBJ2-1	CASRKASPGASSYNEQFF	TGCGCCAGCAGAAAGGCTTCTCCAGGGGCAAGCTCCTACAATGAGCAGTTCTTC
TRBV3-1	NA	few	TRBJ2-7	CASSQGHEKAGQYF	TGTGCCAGCAGCCAAGGACACGAGAAAGCCGGGCAGTACTTC
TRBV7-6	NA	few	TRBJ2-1	CASSSNRGLYYNEQFF	TGTGCCAGCAGCTCAAACCGGGGGCTCTACTACAATGAGCAGTTCTTC
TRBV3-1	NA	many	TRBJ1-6	CASSQGRGNSPLHF	TGTGCCAGCAGCCAAGGGCGGGGAAATTCACCCCTCCACTTT
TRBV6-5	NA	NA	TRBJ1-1	CASSKSHFVRGQEAFF	TGTGCCAGCAGTAAATCTCACTTCGTCCGGGGCCAGGAAGCTTTCTTT
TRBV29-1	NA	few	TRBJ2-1	CSGQVNEQFF	TGCAGCGGGCAGGTCAATGAGCAGTTCTTC
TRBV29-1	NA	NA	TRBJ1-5	CSVAGNSDQPQHF	TGCAGCGTTGCGGGCAATTCGGATCAGCCCCAGCATTTT
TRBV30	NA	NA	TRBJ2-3	CAWSVGTSRTDTQYF	TGTGCCTGGAGTGTAGGGACCAGCCGCACAGATACGCAGTATTTT
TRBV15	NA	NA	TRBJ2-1	CATSGPYNEQFF	TGTGCCACCAGCGGTCCCTACAATGAGCAGTTCTTC
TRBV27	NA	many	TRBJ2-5	CASRPWTEQETQYF	TGTGCCAGCAGGCCTTGGACAGAGCAAGAGACCCAGTACTTC
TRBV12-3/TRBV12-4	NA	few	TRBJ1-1	CASSLARGSFTEAFF	TGTGCCAGCAGTTTAGCAAGGGGTTCGTTCACTGAAGCTTTCTTT